This TCR beta chain was sequenced for a study of T cell changes during pregnancy in multiple sclerosis. TCRdb's copy holds only in-frame clones and misses some; the assay was immunoSEQ multiplex PCR. The sample records fewer than 40,000 clones, more than 85% being singletons. The CDR3 length is 16 residues. The trim removed 1 base at V and 7 bases at J, leaving 9 bases unmatched. Germline CDR1 is MGHDK and CDR2 is SYGVNS. Source: CD8+ T cells from peripheral blood mononuclear cells, taken after pregnancy. The chain joins TRBV25-1 to TRBJ1-1, with 10 bases fitting TRBD1. The origin of this receptor is a female donor with multiple sclerosis, enrolled in a pregnancy study. DNA for the CDR3: TGTGCCAGCAGTGAATGGGAGACAGGGGGCAACGGTGAAGCTTTCTTT. Translated, it gives CASSEWETGGNGEAFF. The full variable domain, in which reference TRBV25-1 and TRBJ1-1 provide the parts outside the CDR3, is EADIYQTPRYLVIGTGKKITLECSQTMGHDKMYWYQQDPGMELHLIHYSYGVNSTEKGDLSSESTVSRIRTEHFPLTLESARPSHTSQYLCASSEWETGGNGEAFFGQGTRLTVV.